The 32 T cell receptor beta chains reported below all come from one sample, sequenced in a study of PD-L1 blockade in urothelial cancer. Using immunoSEQ multiplex PCR, the repertoire was profiled, and TCRdb retains in-frame clones only, with some absent. The data contain about 37,000 clones, 82% of them seen just once; the ten biggest clones take up more than 15%. The specimen was PBMCs, collected around atezolizumab (anti-PD-L1) treatment. Receptors originate from a man aged 55-75 years with urothelial cancer.

This chain joins TRBV18 and TRBJ1-3, with 9 bases matching TRBD1. The CDR3 has 17 residues. V lost 1 base, J lost 4 bases, and 8 bases stayed unmatched. CDR1 KGHSH and CDR2 LQKENI come from the germline V gene. The CDR3 loop reads CASSPLSGQGSGNTIYF. CDR3 bases: TGTGCCAGCTCACCACTCTCGGGACAGGGTTCAGGAAACACCATATATTTT.

This clone was picked up one time. The J gene is TRBJ1-2, the V gene TRBV6-1, with 7 bases aligning to TRBD1. Germline values: CDR1 MNHNS, CDR2 SASEGT. This CDR3 contains 14 residues. V shed 3 bases and J 4 bases; nucleotides not matched to a gene: 5. DNA for the CDR3: TGTGCCAGCAGTGACCCGGGGGACAGCTATGGCTACACCTTC. This encodes CASSDPGDSYGYTF.

The chain recombines TRBV15 with TRBJ1-5; D ambiguous. This CDR3 contains 15 residues. Germline CDR1 reads LNHNV; CDR2 reads YYDKDF (reference sequence). V lost 0 bases and J 2 bases, leaving 8 bases between the germline ends. Here the CDR3 reads CATSRDASGNQPQHF. DNA for the CDR3: TGTGCCACCAGCAGAGATGCCTCGGGCAATCAGCCCCAGCATTTT.

The chain recombines TRBV28 with TRBJ1-4; D not certain. Trimming removed 2 bases at V and 8 bases at J, with 12 bases between. CDR3 length: 14 residues. Looked up from germline, CDR1 is MDHEN and CDR2 is SYDVKM. CDR3 sequence reads: CASSLPRVREKLFF. The DNA for the CDR3 is TGTGCCAGCAGTTTACCCCGGGTACGGGAAAAACTGTTTTTT.

Details on this clone: Germline and junction disagree at one end, which may indicate a read error. The chain is built from TRBV7-6 and TRBJ2-1; 7 bases map to TRBD2. The germline gives CDR1 SGHVS, CDR2 FNYEAQ. This CDR3 comprises 15 residues. The CDR3 coding sequence is TGTGCCAGCAGGGGAAGCGGGGAAACCTACAATGAACAGTTCTTC. Translated, it gives CASRGSGETYNEQFF.

This chain joins TRBV11-2 and TRBJ2-7, with 9 nucleotides matching TRBD1. J gave up 9 bases and V 1 base, and 7 bases lay outside the gene matches. There are 14 residues in the CDR3. Germline V lookup: CDR1 SGHAT, CDR2 FQNNGV. The CDR3 coding sequence is TGTGCCAGCAGCTTAGCCGGACAGGGGTTAGGGCAGTACTTC. Translated: CASSLAGQGLGQYF.

The rearrangement joins TRBV25-1 to TRBJ1-3; TRBD1 agrees at 7 bases. V trimming: 5 bases; J trimming: 0 bases; junction bases outside the gene matches: 4. The CDR3 sequence is 15 residues long. Germline CDR1 MGHDK, CDR2 SYGVNS. The CDR3 region is CASSNTGDSGNTIYF. CDR3 nucleotide sequence: TGTGCCAGCAGTAATACAGGGGACTCTGGAAACACCATATATTTT.

V usage is TRBV27 and J usage is TRBJ1-2; 9 bases are shared with TRBD1. Trimming took 6 bases from V and 5 from J; bases not matched to a gene: 7. Germline-derived CDR1 and CDR2 are MNHEY and SMNVEV (reference sequence). The CDR3 contains 14 residues. DNA of the CDR3: TGTGCCAGCAGGACCAGACAGGGGGGGTATGGCTACACCTTC. Translation: CASRTRQGGYGYTF.

The V gene is TRBV28, the J gene TRBJ2-2; TRBD1 agrees at 8 bases. Trimming cost V 9 bases and J 3 bases; bases outside gene matches: 6. The CDR3 length is 14 residues. The germline V gene encodes CDR1 MDHEN and CDR2 SYDVKM. The chain's CDR3 is CASNEDRDTGELFF. CDR3 coding DNA: TGTGCCAGTAACGAGGACAGGGACACCGGGGAGCTGTTTTTT.

The V call is TRBV6-1, the J call TRBJ1-5; no clear D gene. The CDR3 loop spans 18 amino acids. Germline-derived CDR1 and CDR2 are MNHNS and SASEGT. V lost 3 bases, J lost 2 bases, and 20 bases lay in between. This CDR3 is CASSEFGFGVVGNQPQHF. In DNA form, the CDR3 reads TGTGCCAGCAGTGAGTTCGGCTTTGGAGTTGTGGGCAATCAGCCCCAGCATTTT.

The chain has TRBV20-1 and TRBJ2-1; D possibly corresponds to TRBD1 (5 bases). CDR1 and CDR2 (germline): DFQATT, SNEGSKA (reference sequence). CDR3 length: 11 residues. The V and J ends lost 4 bases and 12 bases respectively, with 13 bases between them. The CDR3 DNA reads TGCAGTGCTACCGACAGTCTGACGCAGTTCTTC. Its translation is CSATDSLTQFF.

The V and J genes are TRBV6-6 and TRBJ2-7; D is perhaps TRBD1 (5 bases). The CDR3 covers 14 residues. V was clipped by 3 bases and J by 1 base, with 10 bases between them. Germline CDR1 is MNHNY and CDR2 is SVGAGI (reference sequence). The CDR3 DNA reads as TGTGCCAGCAGTTATCCACAGGAATCCTACGAGCAGTACTTC. It codes for CASSYPQESYEQYF.

This clone turned up a few times. The rearrangement joins TRBV11-2 to TRBJ2-3; perhaps TRBD1 as D (5 bases). The CDR3 is 17 amino acids. The germline CDR1 and CDR2 sequences are SGHAT and FQNNGV. V lost 5 bases and J lost 3, with 21 bases in between. In DNA form, the CDR3 reads TGTGCCAGCAGCACTTACCCCTCCCAGGGTAAGACAGATACGCAGTATTTT. Its translation: CASSTYPSQGKTDTQYF.

The chain combines TRBV7-9 with TRBJ2-2; the D gene is possibly TRBD2 (6 bases). The germline gives CDR1 SEHNR, CDR2 FQNEAQ (reference sequence). V gave up 5 bases and J gave up 7 bases, with 14 bases separating them. The CDR3 has 14 residues. CDR3 bases: TGTGCCAGCAGCCCCGGAGGGATGAACGGGGAGCTGTTTTTT. This sequence encodes CASSPGGMNGELFF.

The rearrangement uses TRBV6-5 and TRBJ1-4; D is possibly TRBD1 (5 bases). From germline, CDR1 is MNHEY and CDR2 SVGAGI. Trimming left V 4 bases short and J 2 bases short, with 11 bases between. CDR3 length equals 15 residues. The CDR3 loop reads CASSSQGSTNEKLFF. DNA for the CDR3: TGTGCCAGCAGTTCCCAGGGTTCTACTAATGAAAAACTGTTTTTT.

The count of this clone is one. The rearrangement uses TRBV28 and TRBJ1-1, with D tentatively TRBD1 (5 bases). Germline CDR1 and CDR2: MDHEN and SYDVKM. Trimming removed 1 base from V and 6 bases from J, with 6 bases in between. The CDR3 loop spans 12 amino acids. CDR3 sequence: CASSLSRAEAFF. The CDR3, as DNA: TGTGCCAGCAGTTTATCCAGGGCTGAAGCTTTCTTT.

On this clone: Other DNA sequences in the same sample also yield this CDR3. V is TRBV5-1 and J is TRBJ2-2, with 7 positions matching TRBD1. V dropped 5 bases and J dropped 2; count of bases not matched to a gene: 6. Looked up from germline, CDR1 is SGHRS and CDR2 is YFSETQ. This CDR3 spans 15 amino acids. CDR3 DNA sequence: TGCGCCAGCAGTCCCGGGACAGCTAACACCGGGGAGCTGTTTTTT. It codes for CASSPGTANTGELFF. Combining the CDR3 with reference TRBV5-1 and TRBJ2-2 gives the whole variable domain KAGVTQTPRYLIKTRGQQVTLSCSPISGHRSVSWYQQTPGQGLQFLFEYFSETQRNKGNFPGRFSGRQFSNSRSEMNVSTLELGDSALYLCASSPGTANTGELFFGEGSRLTVL.

This clone was counted a single time. The chain joins TRBV2 to TRBJ2-7, with 8 bases lining up with TRBD1. The CDR3 contains 13 residues. The V gene end was trimmed by 3 bases and the J gene end by 2 bases; junction bases not matched to a gene: 0. Per the germline V gene, CDR1 is SNHLY and CDR2 is FYNNEI. As DNA, the CDR3 is TGTGCCAGCAGTGAGGACAGGGCCTACGAGCAGTACTTC. Its protein is CASSEDRAYEQYF.

This chain connects TRBV28 to TRBJ1-5; 8 positions match TRBD1. There are 14 residues in the CDR3. The V segment lost 3 bases and the J segment 6 bases; nucleotides outside the gene matches: 4. CDR1 and CDR2 (germline): MDHEN, SYDVKM. CDR3 DNA: TGTGCCAGCAGTTTCAGGGGGCAAGGTCAGCCCCAGCATTTT. Its translation: CASSFRGQGQPQHF.

The chain uses TRBV4-1 and TRBJ2-1; 12 nucleotides line up with TRBD2. The CDR3 is 13 amino acids. J was trimmed by 6 bases and V by 8 bases; bases with no gene match: 2. The germline CDR1 and CDR2 sequences are MGHRA and YSYEKL. CDR3 in amino acids: CASSTSGGNEQFF. CDR3 DNA sequence: TGCGCCAGCTCGACTAGCGGGGGCAATGAGCAGTTCTTC.

The V gene is TRBV19, the J gene TRBJ2-1, with D hard to call. Germline V CDR1 and CDR2: LNHDA, SQIVND (reference sequence). Trimming shortened V by 7 bases and J by 2 bases, and 15 bases separated the two germline ends. This CDR3 has 15 amino acids. The DNA of the CDR3 is TGTGCCAGTACCGACGGGTCCGCAGCCTACAATGAGCAGTTCTTC. This gives the protein CASTDGSAAYNEQFF.

V is TRBV4-1 and J is TRBJ1-5; D unresolved. Germline assignment: CDR1 MGHRA and CDR2 YSYEKL. The germline V and J ends were trimmed by 2 bases and 5 bases, with 10 bases remaining between them. The CDR3 is 14 residues long. The CDR3: CASSQSLGDQPQHF. Here the CDR3 DNA reads TGCGCCAGCAGCCAATCCCTCGGGGATCAGCCCCAGCATTTT.

The gene calls are TRBV2 and TRBJ2-1; 8 bases map to TRBD1. Germline V lookup: CDR1 SNHLY, CDR2 FYNNEI. With V trimmed by 3 bases and J by 4 bases, 2 bases remained unmatched. The CDR3 runs 14 residues. The DNA for the CDR3 is TGTGCCAGCAGTGACGACAGGGGATACAATGAGCAGTTCTTC. It codes for CASSDDRGYNEQFF.

J is TRBJ2-1 and V is TRBV10-1, with TRBD1 matching over 7 bases. The CDR3 has 14 residues. With 5 bases clipped from V and 2 bases from J, the junction kept 3 bases outside the gene matches. CDR1 is WNHNN, CDR2 SYGVQD, per germline (reference sequence). As DNA, the CDR3 is TGCGCCAGCAGTAAAACAGGGGCCTACAATGAGCAGTTCTTC. As protein: CASSKTGAYNEQFF.

This clone has only one observation. This chain connects TRBV27 to TRBJ2-1; 11 bases align to TRBD2. Germline loops: CDR1 MNHEY, CDR2 SMNVEV (reference sequence). The CDR3 covers 17 residues. V dropped 0 bases and J dropped 2; count of bases not matched to a gene: 3. CDR3 DNA sequence: TGTGCCAGCAGTTTATCGGGACTAGCGGCCCCCTACAATGAGCAGTTCTTC. Residues: CASSLSGLAAPYNEQFF.

V usage is TRBV6-5 and J usage is TRBJ1-1, with D tentatively TRBD1 (5 bases). The CDR3 totals 13 residues. V was cut by 4 bases and J by 1 base, with 7 bases left in between. The V gene's germline CDR1 is MNHEY and CDR2 SVGAGI. CDR3 loop: CASSSTGNTEAFF. CDR3 sequence (DNA): TGTGCCAGCAGTTCAACAGGGAACACTGAAGCTTTCTTT.

This clone has only one observation. This chain uses TRBV19 with TRBJ2-3; 8 bases are a match to TRBD2. The J segment lost 1 base and the V segment lost 5 bases, leaving 11 bases of the junction unmatched. The CDR3 extends over 17 amino acids. Per the germline V gene, CDR1 is LNHDA and CDR2 is SQIVND (reference sequence). The CDR3 loop is CASSSSPSGLRTDTQYF. CDR3 DNA: TGTGCCAGTAGTTCCTCCCCTAGCGGGTTACGCACAGATACGCAGTATTTT.

The chain uses TRBV6-5 and TRBJ2-1; D uncertain. Per the germline V gene, CDR1 is MNHEY and CDR2 is SVGAGI. The CDR3 loop spans 11 amino acids. V was cut by 8 bases and J by 5 bases, with 7 bases left in between. Here the CDR3 reads CASANDNEQFF. The DNA of the CDR3 is TGTGCCAGCGCGAACGACAATGAGCAGTTCTTC.

This clone was picked up one time. The chain links TRBV5-4 to TRBJ2-3, with 12 bases aligning to TRBD1. This CDR3 has 16 residues. Germline lookup yields CDR1 SGHNT and CDR2 YYREEE (reference sequence). V lost 4 bases, J lost 4 bases, and 7 bases stayed unmatched. CDR3 residues: CASSPGTGGWSDTQYF. CDR3 bases: TGTGCCAGCAGCCCTGGGACAGGGGGCTGGTCAGATACGCAGTATTTT.

The V and J genes are TRBV7-2 and TRBJ2-7, with a weak D call TRBD2 (7 bases). Germline values: CDR1 SGHTA, CDR2 FQGNSA. The CDR3 is 13 amino acids. Trimming removed 6 bases at V and 3 bases at J, with 12 bases between. CDR3 nucleotide sequence: TGTGCCAGCAGGGAGGGGGGGTTCTACGAGCAGTACTTC. Protein: CASREGGFYEQYF.

This clone has a single count. The CDR3, as DNA: TGTGCCACCCGGCCCAATCCGGGGGACTACGAGCAGTACTTC. The encoded protein is CATRPNPGDYEQYF. The rearrangement links TRBV2 to TRBJ2-7, with D possibly TRBD2 on 6 matching bases. This CDR3 region has 14 residues. Trimming removed 10 bases from V and 3 bases from J, with 19 bases in between. Per the germline V gene, CDR1 is SNHLY and CDR2 is FYNNEI. Full variable domain (remainder filled in from reference TRBV2 and TRBJ2-7): EPEVTQTPSHQVTQMGQEVILRCVPISNHLYFYWYRQILGQKVEFLVSFYNNEISEKSEIFDDQFSVERPDGSNFTLKIRSTKLEDSAMYFCATRPNPGDYEQYFGPGTRLTVT.

The V gene is TRBV28, the J gene TRBJ1-5; D might be TRBD1 (6 bases). The CDR3 runs to 13 residues. Per germline, CDR1 MDHEN and CDR2 SYDVKM. Trimming shortened V by 8 bases and J by 3 bases, and 11 bases separated the two germline ends. CDR3 residues: CASQDSSNQPQHF. As DNA, the CDR3 is TGTGCCAGCCAGGACAGTTCCAATCAGCCCCAGCATTTT.